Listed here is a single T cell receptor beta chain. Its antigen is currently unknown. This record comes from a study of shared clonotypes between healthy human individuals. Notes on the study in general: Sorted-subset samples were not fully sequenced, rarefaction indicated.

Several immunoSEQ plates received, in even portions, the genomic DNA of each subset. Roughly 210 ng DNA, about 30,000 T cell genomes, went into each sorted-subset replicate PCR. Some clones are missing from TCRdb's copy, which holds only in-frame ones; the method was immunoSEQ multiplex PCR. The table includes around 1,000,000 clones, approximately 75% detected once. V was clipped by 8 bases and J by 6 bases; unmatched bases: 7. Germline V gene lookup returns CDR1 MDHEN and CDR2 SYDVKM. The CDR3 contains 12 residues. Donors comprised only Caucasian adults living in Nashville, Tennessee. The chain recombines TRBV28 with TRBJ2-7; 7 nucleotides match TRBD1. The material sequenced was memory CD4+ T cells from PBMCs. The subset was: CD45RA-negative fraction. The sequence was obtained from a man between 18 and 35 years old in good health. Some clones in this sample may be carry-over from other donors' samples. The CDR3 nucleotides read TGTGCCAGCCGAGACAGGGCAATCGAGCAGTACTTC. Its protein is CASRDRAIEQYF.